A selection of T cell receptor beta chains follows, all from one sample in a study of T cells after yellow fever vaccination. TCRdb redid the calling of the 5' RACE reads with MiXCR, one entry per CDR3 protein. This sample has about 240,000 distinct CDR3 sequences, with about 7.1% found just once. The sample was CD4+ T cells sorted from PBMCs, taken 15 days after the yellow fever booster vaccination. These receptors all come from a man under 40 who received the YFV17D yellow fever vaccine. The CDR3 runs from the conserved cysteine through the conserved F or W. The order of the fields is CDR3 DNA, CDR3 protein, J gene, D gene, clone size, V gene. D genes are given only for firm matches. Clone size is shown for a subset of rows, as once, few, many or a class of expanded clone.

DNA: TGTGCCAGCAGCTTATCAGGGACTCAGCCCCAGCATTTT; CDR3: CASSLSGTQPQHF; J: TRBJ1-5; D: .; size: few; V: TRBV7-2
DNA: TGTGCCAGCAGCTTAGGGACTTCCGGGACTAGCATCTTC; CDR3: CASSLGTSGTSIF; J: TRBJ2-1; D: TRBD2; size: .; V: TRBV11-2
DNA: TGTGCCAGTCCGTCTAGCTCCAATGAGCAGTTCTTC; CDR3: CASPSSSNEQFF; J: TRBJ2-1; D: .; size: .; V: TRBV28
DNA: TGTGCCAGCAGCTTGAGACTAGCGGGTGACAATGAGCAGTTCTTC; CDR3: CASSLRLAGDNEQFF; J: TRBJ2-1; D: TRBD2; size: many; V: TRBV5-1
DNA: TGTGCCAGCAGCTCAAAGACAGGCTCGAACACCGGGGAGCTGTTTTTT; CDR3: CASSSKTGSNTGELFF; J: TRBJ2-2; D: .; size: few; V: TRBV7-2
DNA: TGTGCCAGCAGTTTAGGTGAAAAACTGTTTTTT; CDR3: CASSLGEKLFF; J: TRBJ1-4; D: .; size: many; V: TRBV12-3/TRBV12-4
DNA: TGTGCCAGCAGTTATGGTCAGGGGCTCGACGAGCAGTACTTC; CDR3: CASSYGQGLDEQYF; J: TRBJ2-7; D: .; size: many; V: TRBV12-3/TRBV12-4
DNA: TGTGCCAGCGATGGGAGGTATAGGGGTCGAGGCGGGAGCGTCAATGAGCAGTTCTTC; CDR3: CASDGRYRGRGGSVNEQFF; J: TRBJ2-1; D: TRBD2; size: many; V: TRBV6-7
DNA: TGTGCCAGCAGACCCAGGCGCCTCTTCTTT; CDR3: CASRPRRLFF; J: TRBJ1-1; D: .; size: .; V: TRBV7-2
DNA: TGTGCCAGCAGTTTAACCCTGGGAGGGCCCCAGCATTTT; CDR3: CASSLTLGGPQHF; J: TRBJ1-5; D: .; size: .; V: TRBV27
DNA: TGTGCCAGCAGCTTGTCAGGGATATACTACGAGCAGTACTTC; CDR3: CASSLSGIYYEQYF; J: TRBJ2-7; D: .; size: .; V: TRBV7-9
DNA: TGTGCCAGCTCACCACCGCAATCCTACGAGCAGTACTTC; CDR3: CASSPPQSYEQYF; J: TRBJ2-7; D: .; size: few; V: TRBV18
DNA: TGCAGCGTTCTGAAGGGAGGGACCACAGATACGCAGTATTTT; CDR3: CSVLKGGTTDTQYF; J: TRBJ2-3; D: TRBD2; size: few; V: TRBV29-1
DNA: TGTGCCAGCAGCCCAGGCGGGGAGTACACCGGGGAGCTGTTTTTT; CDR3: CASSPGGEYTGELFF; J: TRBJ2-2; D: .; size: .; V: TRBV5-4
DNA: TGTGCCAGCAGCTTAGCCAGACTAGCGGGAGCAGATACGCAGTATTTT; CDR3: CASSLARLAGADTQYF; J: TRBJ2-3; D: TRBD2; size: .; V: TRBV7-2
DNA: TGCAGCGTTGCAGGGAAGGTCGCAGATACGCAGTATTTT; CDR3: CSVAGKVADTQYF; J: TRBJ2-3; D: .; size: .; V: TRBV29-1
DNA: TGTGCCAGCAGCCCGGAGAGCCTGAGCGCGCAGTATTTT; CDR3: CASSPESLSAQYF; J: TRBJ2-3; D: .; size: few; V: TRBV7-3
DNA: TGCAGTGCCGAAAAGGGGGCCGGGACCGGGGAGCTGTTTTTT; CDR3: CSAEKGAGTGELFF; J: TRBJ2-2; D: TRBD1; size: .; V: TRBV20-1
DNA: TGTGCCAGCAGGACCCTGACTAGCGGGAGCACAGATACGCAGTATTTT; CDR3: CASRTLTSGSTDTQYF; J: TRBJ2-3; D: TRBD2; size: few; V: TRBV12-3/TRBV12-4
DNA: TGTGCCAGCAGCCGGAGAGGGCTAGGGGACACTGAAGCTTTCTTT; CDR3: CASSRRGLGDTEAFF; J: TRBJ1-1; D: .; size: many; V: TRBV7-9
DNA: TGTGCCAGCAGCTTAACTAGAGCGGCCGATACGCAGTATTTT; CDR3: CASSLTRAADTQYF; J: TRBJ2-3; D: .; size: many; V: TRBV11-2
DNA: TGCGCCAGCAGCTTGGCGACTAGCGGCACAGATACGCAGTATTTT; CDR3: CASSLATSGTDTQYF; J: TRBJ2-3; D: TRBD2; size: .; V: TRBV5-1
DNA: TGTGCCAGCAGCGAACAGGGCGGGAACACTGAAGCTTTCTTT; CDR3: CASSEQGGNTEAFF; J: TRBJ1-1; D: .; size: .; V: TRBV12-3/TRBV12-4
DNA: TGTGCCAGCAGTTTGACGGCGGGGGCGACGAATCAGCCCCAGCATTTT; CDR3: CASSLTAGATNQPQHF; J: TRBJ1-5; D: .; size: few; V: TRBV28
DNA: TGTGCCAGCAGCCCCCCACCGGGACAGGGGCGTAGTACCGGGGAGCTGTTTTTT; CDR3: CASSPPPGQGRSTGELFF; J: TRBJ2-2; D: TRBD1; size: few; V: TRBV12-3/TRBV12-4
DNA: TGTGCCAGCAGCCGCGTGACAGGGGCGAATGAAAAACTGTTTTTT; CDR3: CASSRVTGANEKLFF; J: TRBJ1-4; D: TRBD1; size: few; V: TRBV7-2
DNA: TGTGCCAGCAGTTATTCACAGGGGACGCGGGAGCAGTACTTC; CDR3: CASSYSQGTREQYF; J: TRBJ2-7; D: TRBD1; size: .; V: TRBV6-5
DNA: TGTGCCAGCCCGCGGGAGACCCAGTACTTC; CDR3: CASPRETQYF; J: TRBJ2-5; D: .; size: few; V: TRBV7-6
DNA: TGTGCCAGCAGCTCTCCCGGGACTACCACAGATACGCAGTATTTT; CDR3: CASSSPGTTTDTQYF; J: TRBJ2-3; D: TRBD2; size: few; V: TRBV11-3
DNA: TGTGCCAGCATAAAGAGCGGGAGAAATGAGCAGTTCTTC; CDR3: CASIKSGRNEQFF; J: TRBJ2-1; D: TRBD2; size: .; V: TRBV6-1
DNA: TGCAGTGCTAGTCGTGGGGGACCTGGGGATACGCAGTATTTT; CDR3: CSASRGGPGDTQYF; J: TRBJ2-3; D: .; size: few; V: TRBV20-1
DNA: TGTGCCAGCAGTTACTCGGTTGGGTTGAGGCGTAAAGAGACCCAGTACTTC; CDR3: CASSYSVGLRRKETQYF; J: TRBJ2-5; D: .; size: few; V: TRBV6-2/TRBV6-3
DNA: TGTGCCATCAGTTCGACTAGCGGGAGCACCAATGAGCAGTTCTTC; CDR3: CAISSTSGSTNEQFF; J: TRBJ2-1; D: TRBD2; size: .; V: TRBV10-3
DNA: TGCGCCAGCTCCCTTCAGGGAGGCACCGGGGAGCTGTTTTTT; CDR3: CASSLQGGTGELFF; J: TRBJ2-2; D: .; size: many; V: TRBV5-1
DNA: TGCAGTGTCCGACTAGCGGCTCCGGGCGAGCAGTTCTTC; CDR3: CSVRLAAPGEQFF; J: TRBJ2-1; D: TRBD2; size: many; V: TRBV20-1
DNA: TGCAGTGCCTTGGGGGAGGCGGCCCAGCCCCAGCATTTT; CDR3: CSALGEAAQPQHF; J: TRBJ1-5; D: .; size: once; V: TRBV20-1
DNA: TGTGCCAGCAGCCGAGCGGGAGTCGGGAATGAGCAGTTCTTC; CDR3: CASSRAGVGNEQFF; J: TRBJ2-1; D: TRBD2; size: .; V: TRBV3-1
DNA: TGTGCCAGCAGCTCTCAGACAGGGGATGTTGGAAACATTCAGTACTTC; CDR3: CASSSQTGDVGNIQYF; J: TRBJ2-4; D: TRBD1; size: .; V: TRBV5-5
DNA: TGTGCCAGTAGTGCGGCCTGGGGAATGGACACTGAAGCTTTCTTT; CDR3: CASSAAWGMDTEAFF; J: TRBJ1-1; D: .; size: few; V: TRBV19
DNA: TGCGCCAGCAGCTCCCTAGTGGACAGCCAAGAGACCCAGTACTTC; CDR3: CASSSLVDSQETQYF; J: TRBJ2-5; D: .; size: many; V: TRBV5-1
DNA: TGTGCCAGCAGCTTAAGCACGCGTCCCCTTGGAGATACGCAGTATTTT; CDR3: CASSLSTRPLGDTQYF; J: TRBJ2-3; D: .; size: .; V: TRBV7-6
DNA: TGCGCCAGCAGTGAGTTAAGCCCCTCGGGTACGCAGTATTTT; CDR3: CASSELSPSGTQYF; J: TRBJ2-3; D: .; size: .; V: TRBV10-1